In its sample, the clone carrying this T cell receptor beta chain was seen a few times. This sample is part of a study of technical replicates of blood from a handful of donors. Profiled with immunoSEQ multiplex PCR; TCRdb holds only in-frame clones, not every one. This table holds about 16,000 clones, about 86% found once. V shed 7 bases and J 4 bases; nucleotides not matched to a gene: 9. Germline V gene lookup returns CDR1 SNHLY and CDR2 FYNNEI. This CDR3 comprises 15 residues. The source is a human donor in good health. The material sequenced was PBMCs. The V and J genes are TRBV2 and TRBJ2-1; 8 bases map to TRBD2. The CDR3 loop is CASIPTSGAYNEQFF. CDR3 in DNA: TGTGCCAGCATTCCTACTAGCGGAGCTTACAATGAGCAGTTCTTC. Variable domain in full (rest from reference TRBV2 and TRBJ2-1): EPEVTQTPSHQVTQMGQEVILRCVPISNHLYFYWYRQILGQKVEFLVSFYNNEISEKSEIFDDQFSVERPDGSNFTLKIRSTKLEDSAMYFCASIPTSGAYNEQFFGPGTRLTVL.